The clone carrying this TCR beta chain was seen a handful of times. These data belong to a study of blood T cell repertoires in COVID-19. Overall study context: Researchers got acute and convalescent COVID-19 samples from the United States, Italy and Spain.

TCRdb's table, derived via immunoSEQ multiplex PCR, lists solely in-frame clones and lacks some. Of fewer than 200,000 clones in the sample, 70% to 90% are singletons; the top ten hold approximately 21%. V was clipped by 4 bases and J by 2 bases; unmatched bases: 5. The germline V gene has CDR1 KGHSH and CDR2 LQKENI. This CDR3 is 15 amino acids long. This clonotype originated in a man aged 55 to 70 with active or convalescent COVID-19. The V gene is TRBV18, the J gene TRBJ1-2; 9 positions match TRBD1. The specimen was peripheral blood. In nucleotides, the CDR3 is TGTGCCAGCTCACTTGCGGGACAGGGAAACTATGGCTACACCTTC. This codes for CASSLAGQGNYGYTF.